This passage covers 22 T cell receptor beta chains from one sample sequenced in a study of shared clonotypes between healthy human individuals. Sequencing was performed with immunoSEQ multiplex PCR; in TCRdb, only in-frame clones are kept and a portion is missing. The repertoire consists of 1.6 million or so clones, with around 98.5% occurring once and the leading ten covering around 0.38%. Sequencing was carried out using naive CD4+ T cells sorted from blood. Subset specified: CD45RA+ positively selected. Source of these receptors: a man aged 25-40 years in good health.

The chain joins TRBV19 to TRBJ2-5; TRBD2 is a possible D gene (6 bases). Germline V gene data show CDR1 as LNHDA and CDR2 as SQIVND (reference sequence). Trimming pared 8 bases from V and 0 bases from J, leaving 16 bases between. The CDR3 is 15 residues long. In nucleotides, the CDR3 is TGTGCCAGTGGCCAGACTAGAGGGAACCAAGAGACCCAGTACTTC. This sequence encodes CASGQTRGNQETQYF.

This chain joins TRBV5-4 and TRBJ2-7; the D gene is possibly TRBD2 (5 bases). Trimming took off 2 bases at V and 5 bases at J, with 11 bases between the two ends. The CDR3 has 13 residues. Germline CDR1 reads SGHNT; CDR2 reads YYREEE (reference sequence). DNA of the CDR3: TGTGCCAGCAGCTTCCCGGGGAGTAACGAGCAGTACTTC. It is translated as CASSFPGSNEQYF.

This chain connects TRBV20-1 to TRBJ2-1; unclear D gene. V dropped 6 bases and J dropped 10 bases, with 13 bases sitting between them. Germline V gene sequence: CDR1 DFQATT, CDR2 SNEGSKA (reference sequence). The CDR3 runs 11 residues. The CDR3 reads CSALDTPEQFF. The CDR3 DNA reads TGCAGTGCCCTCGACACGCCCGAGCAGTTCTTC.

V is TRBV7-9 and J is TRBJ2-7, with D unresolved. Germline loops: CDR1 SEHNR, CDR2 FQNEAQ (reference sequence). The V and J ends lost 5 bases and 3 bases respectively, with 8 bases between them. The CDR3 totals 12 residues. In DNA, the CDR3 is TGTGCCAGCAGCCTCACTATCTACGAGCAGTACTTC. It specifies CASSLTIYEQYF.

The chain uses TRBV23-1 and TRBJ2-7, with D hard to call. TRBV23-1 is labeled an ORF, and its function is uncertain. The ends were cut back, 8 bases at V and 6 bases at J, with 17 bases in the middle. The CDR3 is made up of 13 amino acids. The CDR3 reads CASHARGTLEQYF. For the CDR3, the DNA is TGCGCCAGCCACGCGAGAGGCACTCTCGAGCAGTACTTC.

The chain uses TRBV7-9 and TRBJ2-3; a weak D match, TRBD1 (5 bases). This CDR3 is built from 14 residues. Trimming removed 7 bases from V and 0 bases from J, with 11 bases in between. From germline, CDR1 is SEHNR and CDR2 FQNEAQ (reference sequence). CDR3 sequence (DNA): TGTGCCAGCACCAGACAGTTTAGCACAGATACGCAGTATTTT. It is translated as CASTRQFSTDTQYF. Together with reference TRBV7-9 and TRBJ2-3, the CDR3 gives the full variable domain: DTGVSQNPRHKITKRGQNVTFRCDPISEHNRLYWYRQTLGQGPEFLTYFQNEAQLEKSRLLSDRFSAERPKGSFSTLEIQRTEQGDSAMYLCASTRQFSTDTQYFGPGTRLTVL.

The gene calls are TRBV5-4 and TRBJ2-1; D tentatively reads TRBD1 or TRBD2 (5 bases each). Germline values: CDR1 SGHNT, CDR2 YYREEE (reference sequence). V was trimmed by 4 bases and J by 2 bases, leaving 16 bases between them. The CDR3 is made up of 16 amino acids. The CDR3 protein is CASSLPGRRAYNEQFF. The DNA for the CDR3 is TGTGCCAGCAGCCTTCCAGGGCGGCGGGCCTACAATGAGCAGTTCTTC.

J is TRBJ1-2 and V is TRBV19, with no clear D. Between the trimmed V and J ends, which lost 5 bases and 6 bases, there was a span of 19 bases. The CDR3 consists of 15 residues. The germline CDR1 and CDR2 sequences are LNHDA and SQIVND (reference sequence). CDR3 coding DNA: TGTGCCAGTAGTGAACGGTCCCCTCATTGGAATGGCTACACCTTC. Encoded protein: CASSERSPHWNGYTF.

This sequence joins TRBV9 and TRBJ1-1; 11 bases fit TRBD1. The V gene's germline CDR1 is SGDLS and CDR2 YYNGEE. CDR3 size: 17 residues. The ends lost 0 bases at V and 0 bases at J; junction bases unmatched: 4. DNA of the CDR3: TGTGCCAGCAGCGTAGAAGGACAGGGGGCCGTGAACACTGAAGCTTTCTTT. As protein: CASSVEGQGAVNTEAFF.

This chain joins TRBV10-2 and TRBJ2-1, with 8 bases identical to TRBD2. The germline V gene has CDR1 WSHSY and CDR2 SAAADI. The CDR3 is 14 amino acids. The V and J ends lost 8 bases and 4 bases, in that order; junction bases with no gene match: 7. CDR3 nucleotides: TGCGCCAGCCTTGTGGTAGCGGGGTACAATGAGCAGTTCTTC. This sequence encodes CASLVVAGYNEQFF.

The CDR3 region has the DNA TGCAGCGTTGAAGATACGGTCAGCGGGGAAAAACTGTTTTTT. It encodes CSVEDTVSGEKLFF. The rearrangement joins TRBV29-1 to TRBJ1-4; D is uncertain. CDR1 is SQVTM and CDR2 is ANQGSEA in the germline V gene. CDR3 length: 14 amino acids. V dropped 0 bases and J dropped 8 bases, with 13 bases sitting between them.

For the CDR3, the DNA is TGTGCCAGCAGTCTTGATCCCTTCACCAGGAATGGCTACACCTTC. This codes for CASSLDPFTRNGYTF. The chain links TRBV27 to TRBJ1-2; no clear D gene. This CDR3 spans 15 amino acids. Germline values: CDR1 MNHEY, CDR2 SMNVEV (reference sequence). V was shortened by 5 bases and J by 6 bases, with 19 bases between the two germline ends.

This chain connects TRBV13 to TRBJ2-3; perhaps TRBD2 as D (7 bases). Per germline, CDR1 PRHDT and CDR2 FYEKMQ (reference sequence). This CDR3 spans 16 amino acids. Trimming left V 5 bases short and J 3 bases short, with 18 bases between. The CDR3 sequence is CASSPFRGAITDTQYF. In DNA form, the CDR3 reads TGTGCCAGCAGCCCCTTCCGGGGGGCGATAACAGATACGCAGTATTTT.

The CDR3 here is CASSLSPDTYTYF. In DNA form, the CDR3 reads TGTGCCAGCAGCTTATCTCCGGACACCTACACTTACTTC. The J gene is TRBJ2-4, the V gene TRBV7-2; D possibly corresponds to TRBD1 (5 bases). Germline CDR1 SGHTA, CDR2 FQGNSA. The CDR3 extends over 13 amino acids. Deletions cut 2 bases from V and 16 bases from J, with 18 bases between.

The rearrangement uses TRBV5-1 and TRBJ2-7; TRBD2 agrees at 9 bases. This CDR3 spans 17 amino acids. The junction had 14 bases not matched to a gene; V was cut back by 3 bases and J by 4 bases. The germline V gene encodes CDR1 SGHRS and CDR2 YFSETQ. This chain's CDR3 is CASSSTVISGRSYEQYF. Written as DNA, the CDR3 is TGCGCCAGCAGCTCCACTGTAATTAGCGGGAGAAGTTACGAGCAGTACTTC.

V is TRBV27 and J is TRBJ2-1; 8 nucleotides line up with TRBD2. The CDR3 has 15 residues. V gave up 6 bases and J gave up 7 bases; unmatched junction bases: 11. Germline V gene lookup returns CDR1 MNHEY and CDR2 SMNVEV (reference sequence). CDR3 residues: CASRPLAGGGNEQFF. As DNA, the CDR3 is TGTGCCAGCAGACCATTGGCGGGAGGCGGGAATGAGCAGTTCTTC.

On this clone itself: Other DNA sequences within the sample encode an identical CDR3. The chain recombines TRBV18 with TRBJ1-1; D is unclear. The CDR3 is 13 residues long. V was trimmed by 6 bases and J by 2 bases, leaving 10 bases between them. The V gene's germline CDR1 is KGHSH and CDR2 LQKENI. The CDR3: CASSPKTNTEAFF. The DNA for the CDR3 is TGTGCCAGCTCCCCCAAGACCAACACTGAAGCTTTCTTT.

The genes are TRBV6-5 and TRBJ2-5, with unresolved D. Trimming shortened V by 6 bases and J by 5 bases, and 7 bases separated the two germline ends. Germline loops: CDR1 MNHEY, CDR2 SVGAGI. The CDR3 has 11 amino acids. The CDR3 DNA is TGTGCCAGCAGGGTGGCGGAGACCCAGTACTTC. Its protein is CASRVAETQYF.

The chain employs TRBV6-6 and TRBJ1-1; D is perhaps TRBD1 (5 bases). V was pared by 7 bases and J by 7 bases, with 10 bases between. In germline, CDR1 is MNHNY, CDR2 SVGAGI (reference sequence). This CDR3 has 11 amino acids. Here the CDR3 DNA reads TGTGCCAGCACCGACAGAGGTGAAGCTTTCTTT. This codes for CASTDRGEAFF.

This chain uses TRBV15 with TRBJ2-6, with no clear D. The CDR3 sequence is 13 residues long. Germline V gene sequence: CDR1 LNHNV, CDR2 YYDKDF (reference sequence). V lost 4 bases and J lost 0, with 1 base in between. This CDR3 is CATSISGANVLTF. CDR3 nucleotides: TGTGCCACCAGCATCTCTGGGGCCAACGTCCTGACTTTC. The whole variable domain, remainder taken from reference TRBV15 and TRBJ2-6, is DAMVIQNPRYQVTQFGKPVTLSCSQTLNHNVMYWYQQKSSQAPKLLFHYYDKDFNNEADTPDNFQSRRPNTSFCFLDIRSPGLGDTAMYLCATSISGANVLTFGAGSRLTVL.

V and J are TRBV28 and TRBJ1-4; D might be TRBD1 (5 bases). V gave up 8 bases and J gave up 5 bases, with 15 bases separating them. From germline, CDR1 is MDHEN and CDR2 SYDVKM. The CDR3 is made up of 14 amino acids. Here the CDR3 reads CASGLGPFNEKLFF. The CDR3 bases are TGTGCCAGCGGGCTGGGACCCTTCAATGAAAAACTGTTTTTT. The full variable domain, rest sourced from reference TRBV28 and TRBJ1-4, is DVKVTQSSRYLVKRTGEKVFLECVQDMDHENMFWYRQDPGLGLRLIYFSYDVKMKEKGDIPEGYSVSREKKERFSLILESASTNQTSMYLCASGLGPFNEKLFFGSGTQLSVL.

The chain has TRBV5-1 and TRBJ2-3; TRBD2 is a possible D gene (6 bases). V was shortened by 3 bases and J by 0 bases, with 14 bases between the two germline ends. The CDR3 has 16 amino acids. Germline CDR1 and CDR2: SGHRS and YFSETQ. CDR3: CASSSLGGRSTDTQYF. The CDR3 nucleotides are TGCGCCAGCAGCTCCCTTGGTGGGAGGAGCACAGATACGCAGTATTTT.